What follows is one T cell receptor beta chain and its context. The antigen remains unidentified. A quantitative 5'-RACE method, one with molecular barcodes, was used to make TCR beta libraries. Each CDR3 protein is one row after TCRdb ran MiXCR on the 5' RACE reads. The sample yields hundreds of thousands of distinct CDR3 sequences, 9.5% to 15% seen once. The data belong to a study of CD8 T cells in ankylosing spondylitis. Study-wide results and caveats: Certain motif variants had earlier appeared in reactive arthritis synovial fluid and blood. Characteristic, it appeared, of ankylosing spondylitis blood was a TCR beta motif of eight or nine highly homologous variants.

CDR3 length equals 16 residues. From germline, CDR1 is SGHRS and CDR2 YFSETQ. The junction had 6 bases not matched to a gene; V was cut back by 2 bases and J by 1 base. Material for sequencing was blood, either unsorted or a sorted T cell fraction (not recorded which). The V gene is TRBV5-1, the J gene TRBJ1-1, with 9 bases identical to TRBD1. The receptor comes from a male donor with ankylosing spondylitis. CDR3: CASSFTGGASNTEAFF. DNA for the CDR3: TGCGCCAGCAGCTTTACAGGGGGCGCGTCGAACACTGAAGCTTTCTTT.